The clone carrying this T cell receptor (beta chain) was seen more than once but under ten times. The data stem from a study of shared clonotypes between healthy human individuals. Replicate PCRs run on unsorted PBMC used roughly 0.3 ug DNA, which was some 30,000 T cell genomes. Sequencing was performed with immunoSEQ multiplex PCR; in TCRdb, only in-frame clones are kept and a portion is missing. Of fewer than 650,000 clones in the sample, around 78% were seen once. The V end was cut by 3 bases, the J end by 1 base, with 8 bases between. Germline CDR1 SGHRS, CDR2 YFSETQ. This CDR3 spans 13 amino acids. It was tens of millions of PBMCs that unsorted samples used for genomic DNA.

Sequenced input: PBMCs. The chain carries TRBV5-1 and TRBJ2-7; D is ambiguous. This clonotype originated in a woman between 35 and 50 years old in good health. Some clones in this sample may be carry-over from other donors' samples. CDR3 nucleotide sequence: TGCGCCAGCAGCTCCCAGGTTTCCTACGAGCAGTACTTC. Translating gives CASSSQVSYEQYF.